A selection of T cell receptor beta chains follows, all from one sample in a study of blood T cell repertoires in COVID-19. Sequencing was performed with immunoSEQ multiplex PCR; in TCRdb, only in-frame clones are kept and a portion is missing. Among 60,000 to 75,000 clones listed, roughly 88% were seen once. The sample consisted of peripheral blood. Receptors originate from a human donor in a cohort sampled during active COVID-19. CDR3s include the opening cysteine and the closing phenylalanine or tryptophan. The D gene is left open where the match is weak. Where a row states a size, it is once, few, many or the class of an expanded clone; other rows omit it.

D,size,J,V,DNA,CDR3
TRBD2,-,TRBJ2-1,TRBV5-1,TGCGCCAGCAGCTTAACTAGCGGGAGTACCAATGAGCAGTTCTTC,CASSLTSGSTNEQFF
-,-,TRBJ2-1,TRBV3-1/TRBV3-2,TGTGCCAGCAGCCAAGATCCCTGGTGGGAGTTAAAGAAAGAGCAGTTCTTC,CASSQDPWWELKKEQFF
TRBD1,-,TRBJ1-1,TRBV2,TGTGCCAGCAGTGGGGACAGGGTCGCTGAAGCTTTCTTT,CASSGDRVAEAFF
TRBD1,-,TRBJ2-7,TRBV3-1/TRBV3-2,TGTGCCAGCAGCCAAAGACAGGGGGGAAACTACCCCTACGAGCAGTACTTC,CASSQRQGGNYPYEQYF
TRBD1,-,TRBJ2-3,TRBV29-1,TGCAGCGCCCACGGACAGGGGGGAGCAGATACGCAGTATTTT,CSAHGQGGADTQYF
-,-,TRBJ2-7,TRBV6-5,TGTGCCAGCAGCCTTGATGCAGACAACTACGAGCAGTACTTC,CASSLDADNYEQYF
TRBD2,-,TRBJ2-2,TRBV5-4,TGTGCCAGCAGCTTGGGTGGGACTAGCACCGGGGAGCTGTTTTTT,CASSLGGTSTGELFF
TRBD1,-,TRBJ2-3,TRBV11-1,TGTGCCAGCAGCCAAAGACAGGGTACAGATACGCAGTATTTT,CASSQRQGTDTQYF
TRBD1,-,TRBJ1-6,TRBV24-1,TGTGCCACCAGTGACTCCCGGACAGGGGGATGGTCACCCCTCCACTTT,CATSDSRTGGWSPLHF
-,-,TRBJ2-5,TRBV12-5,TGTGCTAGTGGTCCCGGACAGCCACAAGAGACCCAGTACTTC,CASGPGQPQETQYF
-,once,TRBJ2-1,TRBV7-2,TGTGCCAGCAGCCAGGGCCCCGGAAAGGGCTCCTACAATGAGCAGTTCTTC,CASSQGPGKGSYNEQFF
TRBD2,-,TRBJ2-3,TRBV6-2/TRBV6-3,TGTGCCAGCAGTTACACAGTAGCGGGAGAGCCCGTAGATACGCAGTATTTT,CASSYTVAGEPVDTQYF
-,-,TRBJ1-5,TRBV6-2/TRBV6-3,TGTGCCAGCAGTCCCGCGGGACGGTTCAATCAGCCCCAGCATTTT,CASSPAGRFNQPQHF
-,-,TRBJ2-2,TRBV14,TGTGCCAGCAGCCCGTTTTGGGCAGGGGCCAACACCGGGGAGCTGTTTTTT,CASSPFWAGANTGELFF
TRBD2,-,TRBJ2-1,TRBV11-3,TGTGCCAGCAGCCCCCCAGCGGGAGGGGTGCTCTTC,CASSPPAGGVLF
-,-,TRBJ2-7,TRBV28,TGTGCCAGCAGTTTGACGGGGTTCGTCTACGAGCAGTACTTC,CASSLTGFVYEQYF
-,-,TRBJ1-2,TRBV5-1,TGCGCCAGCAGCACATGGGAGGGGAGGGCTAACTATGGCTACACCTTC,CASSTWEGRANYGYTF
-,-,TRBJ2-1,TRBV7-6,TGTGCCAGCAGCTTAAGAGGGCGCGGGTACTCCTACAATGAGCAGTTCTTC,CASSLRGRGYSYNEQFF
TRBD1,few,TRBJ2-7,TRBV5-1,TGCGCCAGCAGCTTGGGTGGGACAGTCTCCTACGAGCAGTACTTC,CASSLGGTVSYEQYF
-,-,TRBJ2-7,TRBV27,TGTGCCAGCAGTTTAAGGACAGTCTCCTACGAGCAGTACTTC,CASSLRTVSYEQYF
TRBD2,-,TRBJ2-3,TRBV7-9,TGTGCCAGCAGCTTGGCCGGGACTAGGCATTCAGATACGCAGTATTTT,CASSLAGTRHSDTQYF
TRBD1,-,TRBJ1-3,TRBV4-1,TGCGCCAGCAGCCGCTACTCTCCGGGACAGAGCTCTGGAAACACCATATATTTT,CASSRYSPGQSSGNTIYF
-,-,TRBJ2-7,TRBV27,TGTGCCAGCAGTTTCGCGGGATCCCCTACCTACGAGCAGTACTTC,CASSFAGSPTYEQYF
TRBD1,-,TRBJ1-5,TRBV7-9,TGTGCCAGCAGCCTGGGGACAGGGCGAGGCAGCAATCAGCCCCAGCATTTT,CASSLGTGRGSNQPQHF
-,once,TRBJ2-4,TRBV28,TGTGCCAGCAGTTTAACCGGGAGTAGGAACATTCAGTACTTC,CASSLTGSRNIQYF